This T cell receptor (beta chain) was sequenced for a study of molecular identifiers for immune sequencing clone quantification. The CDR3 is 15 residues long. Germline CDR1 is ENHRY and CDR2 is SYGVKD. In preparing bulk TCR libraries, previously described methods and listed TCR primers were used. TCRdb redid the calling of the PCR reads with MiXCR, one entry per CDR3 protein. The sample lists 50,000 to 75,000 distinct CDR3 sequences, around 20% occurring once. Based on a CD8+CD4-CCR7+CD45RA+ profile, naive CD8 T cells were sorted. About this clonotype: Its ends do not fully match the called genes, so a read error is possible.

The TCR sequence derives from a human donor in good health. Some libraries in this study had Jurkat cell RNA spiked in. The specimen was naive CD8+ T cells from blood, with Jurkat cell RNA spiked in. Regarding subset: FACS-sorted CD8+CD4-CCR7+CD45RA+ naive T cells. The chain links TRBV10-3 to TRBJ2-2, with D perhaps matching TRBD1 or TRBD2 (5 bases each). CDR3 sequence reads: CAISEPKQDPGELLF. CDR3 sequence (DNA): TGTGCCATCAGTGAGCCTAAACAGGACCCCGGGGAGCTGCTTTTT.